This T cell receptor (beta chain) was documented in a study of blood T cell repertoires in COVID-19. Study-level information: Samples taken during acute and convalescent COVID-19 were collected in the United States, Italy and Spain. From T cells, B-cell-depleted T cells, or PBMCs came the material, which was cDNA or gDNA.

CDR1 is MDHEN, CDR2 SYDVKM, per germline. CDR3 length equals 11 residues. V was pared by 3 bases and J by 3 bases, with 3 bases between. Methods used by the authors: Amplification of reference gene primers was used by the study to estimate nucleated cell counts. Repertoires were generated with immunoSEQ multiplex PCR, while TCRdb's copy carries only in-frame clones and drops some. That table supplies the V and J calls and clone size; D and trimming were determined from the DNA. The table lists under 250,000 clones, 70% to 85% of them singletons. In its sample, this clone was seen a few times. Other DNA sequences within the sample encode an identical CDR3.

Sequenced input: peripheral blood. This clonotype was sampled from a human donor in a cohort sampled during active COVID-19. The chain links TRBV28 to TRBJ2-7; D remains ambiguous. Here the CDR3 reads CASSFRYEQYF. The CDR3, as DNA: TGTGCCAGCAGTTTCCGCTACGAGCAGTACTTC.